This TCR beta chain was sequenced during a study of cytomegalovirus exposure and HLA in healthy donors (dated by TCRdb to about 2017). Concerning the study at large: According to a later analysis, one platform produced both the 110 or so validation repertoires and the roughly 640 repertoires of the first cohort. The study aimed to test whether cataloging public T cell receptors could reveal signatures of past pathogen exposure. Besides the first cohort of approximately 670 subjects, a separate validation cohort made up of 95 to 150 different subjects was used. The study combined high-throughput TCR immunosequencing, statistical association of individual TCRs with disease status, and machine learning to predict cytomegalovirus infection status.

Between the V and J ends, shortened by 4 bases and 3 bases respectively, the junction contains 13 bases. Inclusive of the bounding cysteine and phenylalanine, the CDR3 is 15 residues long. The sequence is cut down to CDR3 DNA, 45 bases in frame from base 1. CDR1 and CDR2 are drawn from the germline V gene: SGHTA, FQGNSA. The donors belonged to the validation cohort of approximately 130 subjects, which was separate from the 666-subject first cohort. A word on this clone: Its binding antigen is unknown. No per-base quality is available; no much larger clone lies one base away.

Paper-wide results and their limitations: According to the authors, the approach could potentially be generalized to other disease states and immunological phenotypes. A later analysis lacked HLA typing for the validation cohort, so it scored co-occurrence in that cohort across all 120 or so repertoires. Most TCR sequences were seen in very few donors, while some public TCRs were found in many individuals. A few of the identified cytomegalovirus-associated TCR beta chains were confirmed in vitro to be specific for cytomegalovirus antigens. A later analysis found that TCRs clustered in the first cohort also tended to co-occur in the 95 to 150 validation repertoires, with 94% of cluster scores above 0. In the study, some 180 TCR beta chains were listed as associated with cytomegalovirus. The classifier was reported to diagnose cytomegalovirus status with high specificity and sensitivity in both the original cohort and the validation cohort.

The library was built by means of the immunoSEQ multiplex PCR assay. Per the original workflow: A statistical classification framework was built to diagnose cytomegalovirus status from the catalog of TCR beta chain sequences. The source is immuneACCESS, and TCRdb retained only in-frame sequences with V and J called. Part of the clones is not carried over; for the studies checked, unresolved V genes explain less than half of this, and the remainder is unexplained. The DNA was the basis for D and trimming; V, J and clone size are from that table. This sample lists 55,000 to 70,000 clones; roughly nine tenths were detected once. Jointly, the top ten make up just over 3% of the sample.

Material: PBMCs. The receptor comes from a man younger than 30 in good health and CMV-seronegative. Recombination connected TRBV7-2 to TRBJ2-1; TRBD2 is a weak D gene call, 7 bases matching. DNA sequence: TGTGCCAGCAGCTACCAGCGGGACATCTACAATGAGCAGTTCTTC. It translates to CASSYQRDIYNEQFF.